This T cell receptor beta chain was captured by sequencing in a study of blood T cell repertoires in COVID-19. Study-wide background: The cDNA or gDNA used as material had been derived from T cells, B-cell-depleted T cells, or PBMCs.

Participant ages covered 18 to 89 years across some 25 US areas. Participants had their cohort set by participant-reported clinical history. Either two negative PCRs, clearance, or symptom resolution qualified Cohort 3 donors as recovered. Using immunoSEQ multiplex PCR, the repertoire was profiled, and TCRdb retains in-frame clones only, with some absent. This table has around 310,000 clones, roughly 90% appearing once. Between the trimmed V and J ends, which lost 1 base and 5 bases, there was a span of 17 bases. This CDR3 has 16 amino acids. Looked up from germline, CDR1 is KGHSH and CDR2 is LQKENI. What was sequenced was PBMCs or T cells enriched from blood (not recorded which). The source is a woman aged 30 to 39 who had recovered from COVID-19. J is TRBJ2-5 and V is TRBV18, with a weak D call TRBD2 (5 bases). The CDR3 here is CASSPQESGRGETQYF. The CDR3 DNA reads TGTGCCAGCTCACCACAGGAGAGTGGGCGCGGGGAGACCCAGTACTTC. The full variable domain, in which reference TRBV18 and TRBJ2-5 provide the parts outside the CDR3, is NAGVMQNPRHLVRRRGQEARLRCSPMKGHSHVYWYRQLPEEGLKFMVYLQKENIIDESGMPKERFSAEFPKEGPSILRIQQVVRGDSAAYFCASSPQESGRGETQYFGPGTRLLVL.